This record concerns one T cell receptor (beta chain) sequence. Its antigen is not known. The data belong to a study of regulatory T cells in long-lasting Graves disease. Germline CDR1 and CDR2: ENHRY and SYGVKD. This CDR3 is 14 amino acids long. Trimming took 2 bases from V and 2 from J, leaving 10 bases between them. Points from the study as a whole: More public clonotypes were shared by persistent patients (around 2,600) than by new patients (more than 950).

Arm-PCR of CDR3 regions and iRepertoire HTBI primers were the basis on which TCR beta libraries were built. Each CDR3 protein is one row after TCRdb ran MiXCR on the multiplex PCR reads. The table records approximately 400,000 distinct CDR3 sequences, roughly 10% of them present only once. As to time point: newly diagnosed GD, antithyroid drugs for less than 3 months. Scientists built the TCR library using RNA that was extracted from PBMCs. In addition, the sample was reused for a study of T cells in Graves' hyperthyroidism and ophthalmopathy. Turning to that study: During a first-round RT-PCR of the TCR CDR3, the HTBI primer set was used.

The source of this sequence is a young woman with Graves disease. The sequences come from peripheral blood mononuclear cells (PBMCs), collected at new diagnosis, from a patient treated with antithyroid drugs. This rearrangement joins TRBV10-3 to TRBJ2-7; the D is unclear. The CDR3 sequence is CAISEGDLTYEQYF. For the CDR3, the DNA is TGTGCCATCAGTGAGGGCGACTTAACCTACGAGCAGTACTTC.